This entry features one T cell receptor (beta chain) sequence. The target antigen is unknown. The sample is drawn from a study of T cell responses to AZD1222 COVID-19 vaccine. Notes on the study in general: In a largely white British group with more females than males, clonal diversity was possibly underestimated. Only a handful of AZD1222 recipients, five to seven in all, had baseline seropositivity.

The CDR3 sequence is 14 residues long. Germline lookup yields CDR1 LNHNV and CDR2 YYDKDF (reference sequence). V shed 1 base and J shed 2 bases, with 5 bases lying between them. TCRdb keeps only in-frame clones here, not all; method: immunoSEQ multiplex PCR. The sample holds roughly 150,000 clones, 80% to 90% seen once. The input for sequencing was peripheral blood, taken 28 days after the second AZD1222 dose. This sequence originates from an adult who received the AZD1222 COVID-19 vaccine. The chain employs TRBV15 and TRBJ2-2; D uncertain. The CDR3 here is CATSRGGNTGELFF. The CDR3 region has the DNA TGTGCCACCAGCAGAGGGGGTAACACCGGGGAGCTGTTTTTT.